This T cell receptor (beta chain) was identified in a study of cytomegalovirus exposure and HLA in healthy donors. Looked up from germline, CDR1 is LNHDA and CDR2 is SQIVND (reference sequence). The CDR3 runs 16 residues. V shed 3 bases, J shed 3 bases, and the junction held 9 bases outside the gene matches. Both 60 Vbeta primers and 13 Jbeta primers went into the PCR. Produced via immunoSEQ multiplex PCR; TCRdb's table is partial and in-frame only. This sample's clone table lists tens of thousands of clones. The specimen was PBMCs. The sequence was obtained from a male donor in good health and CMV-seronegative. The chain joins TRBV19 to TRBJ1-1; TRBD1 matches at 8 bases. The chain's CDR3 is CASSIWAGGADTEAFF. The CDR3 nucleotides read TGTGCCAGTAGTATCTGGGCAGGGGGCGCGGACACTGAAGCTTTCTTT.